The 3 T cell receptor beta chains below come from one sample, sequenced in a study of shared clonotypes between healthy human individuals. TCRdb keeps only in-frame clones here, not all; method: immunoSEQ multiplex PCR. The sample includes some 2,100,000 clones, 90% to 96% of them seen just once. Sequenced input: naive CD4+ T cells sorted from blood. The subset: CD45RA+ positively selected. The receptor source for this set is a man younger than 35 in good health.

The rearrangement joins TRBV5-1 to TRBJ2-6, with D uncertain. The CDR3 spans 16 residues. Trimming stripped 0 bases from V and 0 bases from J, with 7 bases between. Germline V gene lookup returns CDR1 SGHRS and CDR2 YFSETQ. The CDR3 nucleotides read TGCGCCAGCAGCTTGGTTTTGAACTCTGGGGCCAACGTCCTGACTTTC. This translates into CASSLVLNSGANVLTF.

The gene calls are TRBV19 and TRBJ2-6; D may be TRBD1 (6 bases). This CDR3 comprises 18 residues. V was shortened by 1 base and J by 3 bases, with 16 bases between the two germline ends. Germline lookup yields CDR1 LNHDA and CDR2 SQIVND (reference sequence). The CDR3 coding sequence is TGTGCCAGTAGTATAGGGGCAGGGGTCTCGGTTGGGGCCAACGTCCTGACTTTC. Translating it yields CASSIGAGVSVGANVLTF.

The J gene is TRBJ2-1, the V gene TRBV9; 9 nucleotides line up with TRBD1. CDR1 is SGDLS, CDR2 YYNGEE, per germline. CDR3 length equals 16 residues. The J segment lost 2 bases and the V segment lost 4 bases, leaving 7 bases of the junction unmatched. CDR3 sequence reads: CASSPPGTGTYNEQFF. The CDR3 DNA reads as TGTGCCAGCAGCCCGCCCGGGACAGGGACCTACAATGAGCAGTTCTTC.